This TCR beta chain is drawn from a study of identical twins listed by TCRdb under 2016. At the level of the whole study: To test whether fetal clonotypes persist, this study deep-sequenced TCR alpha and beta repertoires from monozygotic twins, from unrelated adults of various ages, and from cord blood. Replicate twin experiments were performed at different times using different library preparation protocols to rule out contamination.

About this clonotype itself: The clone's antigen remains unknown. No much larger clone is present one base from it, and per-base qualities are unavailable.

Receptor libraries were prepared by 5' RACE. Data came from an Illumina HiSeq 2000. Template switching introduced a universal primer binding site; the final cDNA contained a unique molecular identifier, enabling accurate counting of TCR cDNA molecules. First-strand cDNA for TCR alpha and beta chains was synthesized from specific primers in the conserved constant-segment region. To control for contamination, each cDNA library was double barcoded with a SMART-Mk sample barcode plus Illumina barcodes. Two successive PCR steps introduced TruSeq adapter sequences along with Illumina sample barcodes. The Illumina HiSeq platform was used with custom primers to sequence TCR alpha and beta cDNA libraries. In the authors' own workflow: MiGEC was used to process raw reads and extract unique molecular identifiers, and MiXCR was used to find CDR3 positions. Recombination models were inferred per individual with the repgenHMM and IGoR tools using an EM algorithm. Shared clonotype analysis was performed with the tcR package in R, normalizing sharing by the product of cloneset sizes. Out-of-frame nonproductive sequences were analyzed to study raw recombination free of thymic and clonal selection effects. TCRdb trimmed the raw reads at Q25, called clones with MiXCR and kept productive beta chains. All rows with the same CDR3 protein become a single entry with the most common DNA and genes. In this record, the V and J calls reflect TCRdb's handling and not the investigators' own analysis. The table for this sample lists around 480,000 distinct CDR3 sequences; more than 13% of them were counted only once. Around 0.98% of the sample belongs to the ten largest clones.

The CDR3 contains 14 residues, cysteine and phenylalanine counted. CDR3 DNA is the only sequence kept; it has 42 bases, read in frame from the first base. V gives up 0 bases and J gives up 2 bases, and the segment between their germline ends measures 11 bases. As encoded in the germline V gene (reference sequence), CDR1 is DFQATT while CDR2 is SNEGSKA. Only healthy Caucasian donors were included. Three pairs of female monozygotic twins, all aged about 18 to 30 years, made up the twin cohort. Positive isolation kits from Invitrogen were used to isolate CD4+ and CD8+ T cell populations. Broad study findings and their caveats: A weaker excess of twin sharing was found in beta out-of-frame sequences because the signal-to-noise ratio was lowered by fewer shared sequences. Abundant cord blood beta clonotypes had fewer insertions, young adult naive repertoires showed a similar but weaker trend, and memory repertoires showed no such trend. Conclusions relied on cross-sectional statistical analysis, since the same donors could not be followed over many years. Compared with coincidental sharing between unrelated individuals, out-of-frame TCR alpha sequences shared between twins showed an excess of sequences with low generation probability. Out-of-frame TCR alpha sharing in monozygotic twins was systematically underestimated by recombination models, whereas sharing between unrelated individuals was in agreement with the recombination models. Zero-insertion analyses could be partly confounded by invariant T cells such as MAIT and iNKT, although diverse VJ usage argued against such confounding for most clonotypes.

These data also formed part of another study, on yellow fever vaccine responses in identical twins. The second paper further reports: The T cell response to vaccination in identical twins was reported by the authors to appear partly convergent and partly personalized. In the study, vaccine-responding T cell clones were precisely tracked in identical twins.

Source material: CD4+ T cells sorted from blood. Rearrangement joined TRBV20-1 to TRBJ2-7; matching of 5 bases hints at TRBD2 as the D gene. The TCR comes from a woman aged 18-30 years in good health. The nucleotide sequence is TGCAGTGCTAGAGATCATGAGGGAGCCTACGAGCAGTACTTC. Translation gives CSARDHEGAYEQYF.